The next 11 T cell receptor beta chains were all read from a single sample in a study of CD8 T cells in Susac syndrome. With random hexamers, reverse transcription was performed on about 0.45 to 1 ug of RNA. One entry per CDR3 protein, called by TCRdb with MiXCR from the immunoSEQ multiplex PCR reads. The table records 160,000 or so distinct CDR3 sequences, around 92% of them present only once. Sequencing was done on a sample of CD4+ T cells from PBMCs. All receptors derive from a human donor in good health.

This sequence joins TRBV20-1 and TRBJ2-3, with TRBD2 identical over 9 bases. V lost 0 bases, J lost 6 bases, and 4 bases stayed unmatched. The CDR3 is 14 residues long. Per the germline V gene, CDR1 is DFQATT and CDR2 is SNEGSKA (reference sequence). This CDR3 reads CSARDSSGRDTQYF. In nucleotides, the CDR3 is TGCAGTGCTAGAGATTCCAGCGGGAGGGATACGCAGTATTTT.

The rearrangement joins TRBV18 to TRBJ2-7, with TRBD1 identical over 9 bases. Germline trimming cut 2 bases from V and 4 bases from J; bases unmatched to any gene: 3. This CDR3 is built from 14 residues. Per the germline V gene, CDR1 is KGHSH and CDR2 is LQKENI. CDR3 DNA: TGTGCCAGCTCACCAGCGGGACAGGGATACGAGCAGTACTTC. Amino acid sequence: CASSPAGQGYEQYF. Complete variable domain (other parts from reference TRBV18 and TRBJ2-7): NAGVMQNPRHLVRRRGQEARLRCSPMKGHSHVYWYRQLPEEGLKFMVYLQKENIIDESGMPKERFSAEFPKEGPSILRIQQVVRGDSAAYFCASSPAGQGYEQYFGPGTRLTVT.

The chain uses TRBV30 and TRBJ1-4, with D perhaps TRBD1 (5 bases). The V end lost 2 bases, the J end lost 7 bases, and 11 bases lay between the germline ends. CDR3 length: 13 amino acids. Germline V gene sequence: CDR1 GTSNPN, CDR2 SVGIG (reference sequence). The CDR3 here is CAWSIQGSEKLFF. The CDR3 nucleotides read TGTGCCTGGAGTATCCAGGGAAGTGAAAAACTGTTTTTT.

This chain uses TRBV20-1 with TRBJ2-3; TRBD2 agrees at 11 bases. CDR3 size: 15 residues. The V and J ends lost 6 bases and 0 bases, in that order; junction bases with no gene match: 5. CDR1 DFQATT and CDR2 SNEGSKA come from the germline V gene (reference sequence). The CDR3 sequence is CSAVGTSGSTDTQYF. Written as DNA, the CDR3 is TGCAGTGCCGTCGGGACTAGCGGAAGCACAGATACGCAGTATTTT.

The chain couples TRBV19 to TRBJ2-5; D not certain. The germline V gene has CDR1 LNHDA and CDR2 SQIVND (reference sequence). Trimming shortened V by 3 bases and J by 1 base, and 9 bases separated the two germline ends. This CDR3 region has 14 residues. CDR3 loop: CASSISHTQETQYF. DNA of the CDR3: TGTGCCAGTAGTATCAGCCACACCCAAGAGACCCAGTACTTC.

The V and J genes are TRBV10-2 and TRBJ1-2; D gene ambiguous. CDR1 is WSHSY and CDR2 is SAAADI in the germline V gene. V was pared by 10 bases and J by 0 bases, with 15 bases between. The CDR3 length is 14 residues. DNA for the CDR3: TGCGCCACCCAAAGCCGCCGATCTAACTATGGCTACACCTTC. Translating it yields CATQSRRSNYGYTF.

CDR3: CASSQSSGRGVYNEQFF. The CDR3 DNA sequence: TGCGCCAGCAGCCAAAGTAGCGGGAGGGGGGTCTACAATGAGCAGTTCTTC. V usage is TRBV4-1 and J usage is TRBJ2-1; 11 positions agree with TRBD2. This CDR3 contains 17 residues. Germline trimming cut 2 bases from V and 3 bases from J; bases unmatched to any gene: 6. Germline V gives CDR1 MGHRA, CDR2 YSYEKL.

The chain recombines TRBV7-9 with TRBJ1-2; no definite D call. The CDR3 sequence is 15 residues long. Germline CDR1 is SEHNR and CDR2 is FQNEAQ (reference sequence). With 3 bases removed from V and 3 bases from J, the gap between germline ends came to 14 bases. The CDR3 DNA follows: TGTGCCAGCAGCTTTGGTCAGGACTCCCACTATGGCTACACCTTC. As protein: CASSFGQDSHYGYTF.

The chain uses TRBV10-2 and TRBJ2-7; the match to TRBD1 covers 12 bases. V shed 3 bases, J shed 2 bases, and the junction held 2 bases outside the gene matches. The CDR3 length is 15 residues. Germline V lookup: CDR1 WSHSY, CDR2 SAAADI. CDR3 protein: CASSEWDRGPYEQYF. The CDR3 region has the DNA TGCGCCAGCAGTGAATGGGACAGGGGGCCCTACGAGCAGTACTTC.

The gene calls are TRBV11-2 and TRBJ2-1, with 10 bases aligning to TRBD2. This CDR3 is 19 amino acids long. The trim removed 5 bases at V and 0 bases at J, leaving 13 bases unmatched. Germline V gene sequence: CDR1 SGHAT, CDR2 FQNNGV. The CDR3 region is CASSQPSTSGRSSYNEQFF. CDR3 sequence (DNA): TGTGCCAGCAGCCAACCCTCGACTAGCGGGCGGAGCTCCTACAATGAGCAGTTCTTC.

The genes are TRBV10-3 and TRBJ2-7; D gene ambiguous. Germline V lookup: CDR1 ENHRY, CDR2 SYGVKD. CDR3 length: 11 residues. With 0 bases removed from V and 9 bases from J, the gap between germline ends came to 6 bases. The CDR3 protein is CAISESTVQYF. Written as DNA, the CDR3 is TGTGCCATCAGTGAGTCAACGGTGCAGTACTTC.